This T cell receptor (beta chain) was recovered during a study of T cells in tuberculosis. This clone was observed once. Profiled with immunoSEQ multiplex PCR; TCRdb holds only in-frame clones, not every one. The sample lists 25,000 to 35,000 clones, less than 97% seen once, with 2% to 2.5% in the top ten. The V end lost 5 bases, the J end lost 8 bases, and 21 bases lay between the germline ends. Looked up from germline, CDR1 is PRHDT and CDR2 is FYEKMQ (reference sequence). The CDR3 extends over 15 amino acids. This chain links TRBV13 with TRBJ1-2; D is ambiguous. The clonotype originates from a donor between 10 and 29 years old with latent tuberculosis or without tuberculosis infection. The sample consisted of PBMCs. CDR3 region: CASSLLGRVGSGYTF. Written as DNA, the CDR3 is TGTGCCAGCAGCCTCCTGGGAAGGGTCGGGAGCGGCTACACCTTC.